A single sample gave rise to the 16 T cell receptor beta chains below, sequenced in a study of T-cell memory formation after mild COVID-19. TCRdb re-derived calls from the 5' RACE reads in MiXCR, one entry per CDR3 protein. The data contain 250,000 or so distinct CDR3 sequences, roughly 18% of them seen just once; the ten biggest clones take up approximately 22%. Material: PBMCs or a T cell subset sorted from them (not recorded which). All receptors come from a man between 18 and 35 years old who had mild COVID-19 (a few samples of this study predate the infection). Cell type and time point are not known.

The V and J genes are TRBV7-2 and TRBJ1-4; the D gene is possibly TRBD1 (5 bases). The length of the CDR3 is 14 residues. Per the germline V gene, CDR1 is SGHTA and CDR2 is FQGNSA. The germline V and J ends were trimmed by 3 bases and 13 bases, with 18 bases remaining between them. The CDR3 protein is CASSFRGARTRLFF. The CDR3 nucleotides read TGTGCCAGCAGCTTTAGAGGGGCTAGGACAAGACTGTTTTTT.

This clonotype was recorded a few times. The chain joins TRBV7-8 to TRBJ2-7; possible D gene TRBD2, 6 bases. The V end was cut by 2 bases, the J end by 6 bases, with 11 bases between. The CDR3 is 13 residues long. CDR1 is SGHVS, CDR2 FQNEAQ, per germline. The CDR3 region has the DNA TGTGCCAGCAGCTTAACGTCTAGCGCCGAGCAGTACGTC. It is translated as CASSLTSSAEQYV.

This clonotype was counted ten times or more. The gene calls are TRBV4-1 and TRBJ1-4; 8 bases are a match to TRBD1. After removal of 3 bases from V and 8 bases from J, the junction contained 14 bases not matched to a gene. The germline CDR1 and CDR2 sequences are MGHRA and YSYEKL. The CDR3 sequence is 17 residues long. CDR3 loop: CASSHPPAGQEGEKLFF. For the CDR3, the DNA is TGCGCCAGCAGCCATCCCCCAGCGGGACAGGAGGGGGAAAAACTGTTTTTT.

This clonotype was counted a few times. J is TRBJ2-1 and V is TRBV5-1, with D maybe TRBD1 (5 bases). Trimming took off 3 bases at V and 10 bases at J, with 14 bases between the two ends. CDR1 is SGHRS and CDR2 is YFSETQ in the germline V gene. The CDR3 runs 13 residues. The chain's CDR3 is CASSYQGGIEQFF. CDR3 DNA: TGCGCCAGCAGCTACCAGGGCGGCATAGAGCAGTTCTTC.

The J gene is TRBJ2-3, the V gene TRBV18, with unresolved D. This CDR3 has 14 residues. V was cut by 1 base and J by 1 base, with 6 bases left in between. Germline CDR1 is KGHSH and CDR2 is LQKENI. The CDR3 nucleotides are TGTGCCAGCTCACCACAGGGCCGCACAGATACGCAGTATTTT. Translating gives CASSPQGRTDTQYF. The whole variable domain, remainder taken from reference TRBV18 and TRBJ2-3, is NAGVMQNPRHLVRRRGQEARLRCSPMKGHSHVYWYRQLPEEGLKFMVYLQKENIIDESGMPKERFSAEFPKEGPSILRIQQVVRGDSAAYFCASSPQGRTDTQYFGPGTRLTVL.

The chain combines TRBV18 with TRBJ2-2, with TRBD1 matching over 7 bases. This CDR3 is built from 16 residues. V lost 6 bases, J lost 3 bases, and 10 bases stayed unmatched. Germline assignment: CDR1 KGHSH and CDR2 LQKENI. The DNA for the CDR3 is TGTGCCAGCTCGCGTGAGACAGGGATTTACACCGGGGAGCTGTTTTTT. Translation gives CASSRETGIYTGELFF.

Only a few counts were recorded for this clonotype. The chain carries TRBV12-5 and TRBJ1-2, with D tentatively TRBD1 (6 bases). V was shortened by 1 base and J by 7 bases, with 10 bases between the two germline ends. This CDR3 contains 13 residues. Germline V gene sequence: CDR1 LGHNT, CDR2 FRNRAP. For the CDR3, the DNA is TGTGCTAGTGGTTTGGCAGGGGCCGCTGGCTACACCTTC. Amino acid sequence: CASGLAGAAGYTF. The full variable domain, with the rest looked up from reference TRBV12-5 and TRBJ1-2, is DARVTQTPRHKVTEMGQEVTMRCQPILGHNTVFWYRQTMMQGLELLAYFRNRAPLDDSGMPKDRFSAEMPDATLATLKIQPSEPRDSAVYFCASGLAGAAGYTFGSGTRLTVV.

This clonotype has more than one count but fewer than ten. This CDR3 reads CASIGVGTEAFF. CDR3 nucleotide sequence: TGTGCCAGCATTGGGGTTGGGACTGAAGCTTTCTTT. This sequence joins TRBV7-9 and TRBJ1-1, with D unclear. There are 12 residues in the CDR3. The V end lost 7 bases, the J end lost 5 bases, and 11 bases lay between the germline ends. Germline CDR1 is SEHNR and CDR2 is FQNEAQ (reference sequence). The whole variable domain, remainder taken from reference TRBV7-9 and TRBJ1-1, is DTGVSQNPRHKITKRGQNVTFRCDPISEHNRLYWYRQTLGQGPEFLTYFQNEAQLEKSRLLSDRFSAERPKGSFSTLEIQRTEQGDSAMYLCASIGVGTEAFFGQGTRLTVV.

This clonotype turned up a few times. In DNA, the CDR3 is TGTGCCAGCAGCCCTCGACTACAAGAGACCCAGTACTTC. Its protein product is CASSPRLQETQYF. The rearrangement links TRBV7-2 to TRBJ2-5, with D possibly matching TRBD2 (5 bases). The germline gives CDR1 SGHTA, CDR2 FQGNSA. V gave up 5 bases and J gave up 2 bases, with 9 bases separating them. The CDR3 has 13 amino acids. Combining the CDR3 with reference TRBV7-2 and TRBJ2-5 gives the whole variable domain GAGVSQSPSNKVTEKGKDVELRCDPISGHTALYWYRQSLGQGLEFLIYFQGNSAPDKSGLPSDRFSAERTGGSVSTLTIQRTQQEDSAVYLCASSPRLQETQYFGPGTRLLVL.

This chain connects TRBV7-9 to TRBJ1-5; D uncertain. Germline assignment: CDR1 SEHNR and CDR2 FQNEAQ (reference sequence). The CDR3 is 14 residues long. Trimming took off 5 bases at V and 0 bases at J, with 8 bases between the two ends. The CDR3 is CASSPLSSNQPQHF. For the CDR3, the DNA is TGTGCCAGCAGCCCCCTGTCTAGCAATCAGCCCCAGCATTTT.

This clonotype was seen a few times. This chain joins TRBV7-3 and TRBJ2-7, with D unclear. V lost 8 bases and J 4 bases, leaving 15 bases between the germline ends. The V gene's germline CDR1 is SGHTA and CDR2 FQGTGA. The length of the CDR3 is 13 residues. This CDR3 is CASPQSDGYEQYV. The CDR3 DNA reads as TGTGCCAGCCCTCAGTCGGACGGGTACGAGCAGTACGTC.

This clonotype was counted a few times. This chain joins TRBV6-6 and TRBJ1-6; perhaps TRBD1 as D (6 bases). There are 15 residues in the CDR3. Germline V gene lookup returns CDR1 MNHNY and CDR2 SVGAGI (reference sequence). Trimming left V 6 bases short and J 4 bases short, with 13 bases between. The CDR3 nucleotides are TGTGCCAGCAGCCCGGGAGGGGGGTATAATTCACCCCTCCACTTT. Protein: CASSPGGGYNSPLHF.

This clonotype was picked up a small number of times. The chain couples TRBV10-3 to TRBJ2-5, with D possibly being TRBD2 (5 bases). V was trimmed by 4 bases and J by 3 bases, leaving 9 bases between them. This CDR3 is built from 13 residues. The germline gives CDR1 ENHRY, CDR2 SYGVKD. The CDR3 spells CAISVAREETQYF. The CDR3 DNA follows: TGTGCCATCAGTGTGGCGAGGGAAGAGACCCAGTACTTC.

This clonotype was seen many times. V gene TRBV20-1 combines with J gene TRBJ2-2; D possibly corresponds to TRBD2 (6 bases). Germline values: CDR1 DFQATT, CDR2 SNEGSKA (reference sequence). V lost 0 bases and J 5 bases, leaving 16 bases between the germline ends. The CDR3 has 16 residues. The CDR3 nucleotides are TGCAGTGCTAGAGACTTCCTTCGGGGGAATACCGGGGAGCTGTTTTTT. Its protein product is CSARDFLRGNTGELFF.

This clonotype has more than one count but fewer than ten. The chain has TRBV27 and TRBJ1-2; 7 bases are shared with TRBD1. CDR1 and CDR2 from the germline V gene are MNHEY and SMNVEV (reference sequence). With 5 bases clipped from V and 2 bases from J, the junction kept 2 bases outside the gene matches. The CDR3 is 13 amino acids. CDR3 in DNA: TGTGCCAGCAGTATGACAGGGAACTATGGCTACACCTTC. This gives the protein CASSMTGNYGYTF.

The rearrangement uses TRBV5-1 and TRBJ2-5; perhaps TRBD1 as D (6 bases). The V end lost 7 bases, the J end lost 3 bases, and 19 bases lay between the germline ends. CDR3 length equals 15 residues. From germline, CDR1 is SGHRS and CDR2 YFSETQ. The CDR3: CASDTGTRDKETQYF. The CDR3 DNA reads TGCGCCAGCGATACAGGGACCCGGGATAAAGAGACCCAGTACTTC.